This T cell receptor (beta chain) was recorded in a study of radiotherapy plus CTLA-4 blockade in lung cancer. Whole-study context: Objective responses were recorded in about 18% of patients, with disease control recorded in 25% to 40%.

Germline CDR1 is MNHNY and CDR2 is SVGAGI (reference sequence). CDR3 length equals 15 residues. V lost 4 bases to trimming and J lost 5 bases; unmatched junction nucleotides: 2. Points from the study as a whole: Following radiotherapy plus ipilimumab, tumor-derived TCR clones expanded in the blood.

Alongside CTLA-4 blockade with ipilimumab, patients with chemo-refractory metastatic non-small-cell lung cancer received focal radiation. A word on this clone: Antigen: not known.

Using immunoSEQ multiplex PCR, the repertoire was profiled, and TCRdb retains in-frame clones only, with some absent. Found here are around 82,000 clones, around 84% of them singletons; the top ten hold 16%. The input for sequencing was peripheral blood, taken from a patient treated with radiotherapy plus ipilimumab. The chain couples TRBV6-6 to TRBJ2-5, with 15 bases matching TRBD2. This clonotype was sampled from a human donor with non-small cell lung cancer that progressed on radiotherapy plus ipilimumab. This CDR3 reads CASSWGLAGGETQYF. DNA for the CDR3: TGTGCCAGCAGTTGGGGACTAGCGGGGGGTGAGACCCAGTACTTC.